One sample yielded the 2 T cell receptor beta chains listed below, sequenced in a study of T-cell memory formation after mild COVID-19. TCRdb recomputed calls from the 5' RACE reads with MiXCR, one row per CDR3 protein. The data contain about 160,000 distinct CDR3 sequences, around a third of them singletons. Sequenced input: PBMCs or a T cell subset sorted from them (not recorded which). These receptors originate from an adult woman who had mild COVID-19 (a few samples of this study predate the infection). Cell type and time point are not known.

Only a few counts were recorded for this clonotype. V usage is TRBV7-9 and J usage is TRBJ2-5; tentative D call: TRBD2 (6 bases). This CDR3 comprises 17 residues. V lost 1 base, J lost 1 base, and 16 bases lay in between. Germline V CDR1 and CDR2: SEHNR, FQNEAQ (reference sequence). CDR3: CASSLGGGAGIQETQYF. The CDR3 bases are TGTGCCAGCAGCTTAGGGGGTGGAGCGGGCATCCAAGAGACCCAGTACTTC.

The chain is built from TRBV3-1 and TRBJ2-1; 14 positions agree with TRBD2. The germline V gene has CDR1 LGHDT and CDR2 YNNKEL (reference sequence). This CDR3 region has 17 residues. The J segment lost 8 bases and the V segment lost 1 base, leaving 7 bases of the junction unmatched. As DNA, the CDR3 is TGTGCCAGCAGCCAAGTTGCCGGGACTAGCGGGAGTCATGAGCAGTTCTTC. Translating gives CASSQVAGTSGSHEQFF.